This T cell receptor (beta chain) was identified during a study of T cell responses to AZD1222 COVID-19 vaccine. The CDR3 runs to 19 residues. The assay was immunoSEQ multiplex PCR, and TCRdb's table has in-frame clones only and misses some. The sample holds about 110,000 clones, around 90% seen once. The rearrangement links TRBV21-1 to TRBJ2-7; TRBD1, the table's D call, was not compared with the DNA. TRBV21-1 is tagged as a pseudogene. Sequencing used peripheral blood, obtained on day 0 of AZD1222 vaccination. This receptor was identified in an adult in good health. Here the CDR3 reads CASSSRGQVDQRSKYEQYF. The DNA for the CDR3 is TGTGCCAGCAGCAGCCGGGGACAGGTGGACCAGAGGAGTAAGTACGAGCAGTACTTC.